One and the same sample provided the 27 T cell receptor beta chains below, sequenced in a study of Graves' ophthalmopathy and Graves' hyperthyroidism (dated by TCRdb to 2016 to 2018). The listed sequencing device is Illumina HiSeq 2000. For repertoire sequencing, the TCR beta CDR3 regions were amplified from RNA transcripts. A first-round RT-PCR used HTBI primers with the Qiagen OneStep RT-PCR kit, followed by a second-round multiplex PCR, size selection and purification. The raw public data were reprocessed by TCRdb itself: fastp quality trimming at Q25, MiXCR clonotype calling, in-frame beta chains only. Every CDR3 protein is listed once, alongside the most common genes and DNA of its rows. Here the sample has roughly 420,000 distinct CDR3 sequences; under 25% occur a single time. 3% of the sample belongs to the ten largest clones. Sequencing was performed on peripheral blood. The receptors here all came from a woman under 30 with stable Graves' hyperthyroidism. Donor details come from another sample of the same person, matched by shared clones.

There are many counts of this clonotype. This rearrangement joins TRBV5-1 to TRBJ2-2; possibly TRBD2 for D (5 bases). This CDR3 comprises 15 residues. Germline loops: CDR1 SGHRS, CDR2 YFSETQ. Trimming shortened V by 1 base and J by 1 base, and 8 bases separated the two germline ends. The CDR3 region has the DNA TGCGCCAGCAGCTTGTCTAGCCTGAACACCGGGGAGCTGTTTTTT. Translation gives CASSLSSLNTGELFF.

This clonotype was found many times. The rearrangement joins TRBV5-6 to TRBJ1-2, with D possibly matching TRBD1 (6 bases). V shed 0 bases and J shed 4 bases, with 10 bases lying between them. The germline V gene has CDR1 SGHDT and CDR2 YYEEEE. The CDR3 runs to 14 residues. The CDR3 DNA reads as TGTGCCAGCAGCTTGGGACAGGCGGGCTATGGCTACACCTTC. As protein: CASSLGQAGYGYTF.

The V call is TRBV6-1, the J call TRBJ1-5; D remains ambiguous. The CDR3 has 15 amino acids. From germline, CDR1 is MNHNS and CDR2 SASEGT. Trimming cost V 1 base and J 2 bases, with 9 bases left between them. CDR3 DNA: TGTGCCAGCAGTGAAGTCCCCTGGGGCAATCAGCCCCAGCATTTT. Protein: CASSEVPWGNQPQHF.

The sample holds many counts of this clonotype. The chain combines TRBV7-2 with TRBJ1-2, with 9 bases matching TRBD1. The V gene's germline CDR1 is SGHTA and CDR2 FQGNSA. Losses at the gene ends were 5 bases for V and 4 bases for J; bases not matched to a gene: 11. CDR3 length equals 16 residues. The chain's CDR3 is CASSNRDRVHSYGYTF. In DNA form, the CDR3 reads TGTGCCAGCAGCAACCGGGACAGGGTGCATAGCTATGGCTACACCTTC.

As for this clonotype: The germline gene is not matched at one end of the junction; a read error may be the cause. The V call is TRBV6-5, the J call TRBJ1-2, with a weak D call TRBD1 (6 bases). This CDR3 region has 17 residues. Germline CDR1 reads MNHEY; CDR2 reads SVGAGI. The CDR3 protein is CVSSYPPSRVRGRSYTF. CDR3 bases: TGTGTCAGCAGTTATCCCCCCTCCCGGGTCAGGGGTCGTAGTTACACCTTC.

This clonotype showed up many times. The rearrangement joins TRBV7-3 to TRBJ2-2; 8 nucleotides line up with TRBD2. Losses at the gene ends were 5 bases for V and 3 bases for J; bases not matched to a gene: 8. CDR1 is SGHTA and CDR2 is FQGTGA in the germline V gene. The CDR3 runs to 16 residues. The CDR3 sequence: CASSPGTRLDTGELFF. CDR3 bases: TGTGCCAGCAGCCCGGGGACTAGGTTGGACACCGGGGAGCTGTTTTTT.

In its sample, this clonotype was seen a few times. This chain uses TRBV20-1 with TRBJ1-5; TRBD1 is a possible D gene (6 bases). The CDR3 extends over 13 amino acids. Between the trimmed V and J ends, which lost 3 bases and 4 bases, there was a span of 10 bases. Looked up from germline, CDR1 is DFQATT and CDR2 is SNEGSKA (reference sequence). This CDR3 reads CSARRQENQPQHF. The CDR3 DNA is TGCAGTGCTAGGAGACAGGAGAATCAGCCCCAGCATTTT.

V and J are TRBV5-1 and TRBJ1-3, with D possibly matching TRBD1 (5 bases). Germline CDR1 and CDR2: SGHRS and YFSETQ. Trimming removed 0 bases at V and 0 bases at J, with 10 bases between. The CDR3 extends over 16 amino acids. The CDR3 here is CASSLDADSSGNTIYF. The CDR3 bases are TGCGCCAGCAGCTTGGACGCCGACAGCTCTGGAAACACCATATATTTT.

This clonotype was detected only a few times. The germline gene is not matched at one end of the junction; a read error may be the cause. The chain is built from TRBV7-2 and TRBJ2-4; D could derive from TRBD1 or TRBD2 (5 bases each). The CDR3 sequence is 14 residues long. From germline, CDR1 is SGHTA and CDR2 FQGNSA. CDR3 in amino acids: CASSPRVGGNIKYF. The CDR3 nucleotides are TGTGCCAGCAGCCCTAGGGTTGGGGGAAACATTAAGTACTTC. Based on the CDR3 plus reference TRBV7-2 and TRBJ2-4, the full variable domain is GAGVSQSPSNKVTEKGKDVELRCDPISGHTALYWYRQSLGQGLEFLIYFQGNSAPDKSGLPSDRFSAERTGGSVSTLTIQRTQQEDSAVYLCASSPRVGGNIKYFGAGTRLSVL.

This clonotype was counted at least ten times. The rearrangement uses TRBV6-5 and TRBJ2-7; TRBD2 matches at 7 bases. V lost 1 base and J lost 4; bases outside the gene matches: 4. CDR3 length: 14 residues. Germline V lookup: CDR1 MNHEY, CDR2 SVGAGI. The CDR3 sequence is CASSYFAGVYEQYF. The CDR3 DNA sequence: TGTGCCAGCAGTTACTTTGCGGGGGTTTACGAGCAGTACTTC.

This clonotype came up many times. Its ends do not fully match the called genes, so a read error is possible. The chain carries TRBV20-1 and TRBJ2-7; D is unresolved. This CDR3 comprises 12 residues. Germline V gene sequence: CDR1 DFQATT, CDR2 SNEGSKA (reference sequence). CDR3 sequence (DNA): TGCAGTGCTAGAGTCAGAATCTACAAGCAGTACTTC. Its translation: CSARVRIYKQYF.

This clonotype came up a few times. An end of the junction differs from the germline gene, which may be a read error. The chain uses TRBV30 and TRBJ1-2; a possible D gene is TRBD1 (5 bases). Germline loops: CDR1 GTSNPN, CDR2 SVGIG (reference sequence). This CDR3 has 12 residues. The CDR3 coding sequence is TGTGCCTGGAGCGGGGCGCAGGTTTTTAAGGCCTTC. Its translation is CAWSGAQVFKAF.

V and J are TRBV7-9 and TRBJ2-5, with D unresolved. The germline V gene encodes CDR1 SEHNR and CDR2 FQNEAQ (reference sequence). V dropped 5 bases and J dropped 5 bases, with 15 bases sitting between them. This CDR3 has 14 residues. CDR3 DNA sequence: TGTGCCAGCAGCCCGACGACTGGGCGTGAGACCCAGTACTTC. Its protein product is CASSPTTGRETQYF.

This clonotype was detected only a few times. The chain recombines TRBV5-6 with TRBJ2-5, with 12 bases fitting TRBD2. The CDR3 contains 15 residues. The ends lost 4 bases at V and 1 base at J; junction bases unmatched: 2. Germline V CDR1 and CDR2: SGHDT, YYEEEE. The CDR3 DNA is TGTGCCAGCAGCATGACTAGCGGGAGCCAAGAGACCCAGTACTTC. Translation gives CASSMTSGSQETQYF.

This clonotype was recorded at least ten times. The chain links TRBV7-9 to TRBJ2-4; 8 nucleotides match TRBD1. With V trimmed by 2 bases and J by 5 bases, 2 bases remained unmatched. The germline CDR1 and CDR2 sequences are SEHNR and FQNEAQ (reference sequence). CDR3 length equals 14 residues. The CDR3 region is CASSLPDRENIQYF. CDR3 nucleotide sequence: TGTGCCAGCAGCTTACCGGACAGGGAAAACATTCAGTACTTC.

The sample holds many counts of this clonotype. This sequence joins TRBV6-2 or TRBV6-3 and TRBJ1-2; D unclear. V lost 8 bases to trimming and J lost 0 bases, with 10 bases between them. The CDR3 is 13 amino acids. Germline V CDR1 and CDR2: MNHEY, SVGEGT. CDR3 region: CASGRRANYGYTF. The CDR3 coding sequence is TGTGCCAGCGGACGGAGAGCTAACTATGGCTACACCTTC.

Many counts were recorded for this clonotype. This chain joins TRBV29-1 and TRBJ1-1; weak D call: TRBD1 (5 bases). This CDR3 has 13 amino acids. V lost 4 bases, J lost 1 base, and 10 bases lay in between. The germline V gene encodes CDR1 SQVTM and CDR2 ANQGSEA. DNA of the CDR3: TGCAGCGTTGCGGAGGGACGGAACACTGAAGCTTTCTTT. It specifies CSVAEGRNTEAFF.

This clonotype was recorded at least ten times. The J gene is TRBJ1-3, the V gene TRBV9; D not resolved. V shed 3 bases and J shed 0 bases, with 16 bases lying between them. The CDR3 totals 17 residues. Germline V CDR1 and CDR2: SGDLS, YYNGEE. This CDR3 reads CASSEGPWQHSGNTIYF. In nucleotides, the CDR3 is TGTGCCAGCAGCGAGGGCCCCTGGCAGCACTCTGGAAACACCATATATTTT.

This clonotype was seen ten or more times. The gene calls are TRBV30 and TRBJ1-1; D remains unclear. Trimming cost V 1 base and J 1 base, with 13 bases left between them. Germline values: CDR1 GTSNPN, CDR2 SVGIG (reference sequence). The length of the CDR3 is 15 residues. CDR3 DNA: TGTGCCTGGAGTGGAAGGCGGAGTGGGAACACTGAAGCTTTCTTT. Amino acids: CAWSGRRSGNTEAFF.

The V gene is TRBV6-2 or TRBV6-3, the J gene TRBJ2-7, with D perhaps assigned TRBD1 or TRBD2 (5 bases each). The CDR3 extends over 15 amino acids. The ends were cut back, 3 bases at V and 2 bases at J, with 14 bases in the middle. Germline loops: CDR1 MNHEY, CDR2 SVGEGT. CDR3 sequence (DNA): TGTGCCAGCAGTTATCGAGGGGCAGGCACCTACGAGCAGTACTTC. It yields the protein CASSYRGAGTYEQYF.

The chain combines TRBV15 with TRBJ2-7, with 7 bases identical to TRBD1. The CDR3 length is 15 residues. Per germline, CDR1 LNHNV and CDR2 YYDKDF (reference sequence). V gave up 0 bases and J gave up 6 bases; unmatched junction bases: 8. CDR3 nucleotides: TGTGCCACCAGCAGAGAAGGGGGCTTGCTGGCCGAGCAGTACTTC. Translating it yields CATSREGGLLAEQYF.

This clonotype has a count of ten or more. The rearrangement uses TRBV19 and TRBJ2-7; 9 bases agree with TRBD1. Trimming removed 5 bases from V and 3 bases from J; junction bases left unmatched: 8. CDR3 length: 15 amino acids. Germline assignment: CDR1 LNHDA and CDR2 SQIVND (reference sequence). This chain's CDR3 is CASSLPMGQGYEQYF. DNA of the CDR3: TGTGCCAGTAGTCTGCCGATGGGACAGGGCTACGAGCAGTACTTC.

CDR3 sequence reads: CASKDLSSYEQYF. In nucleotides, the CDR3 is TGTGCCAGCAAGGATCTGAGCTCCTACGAGCAGTACTTC. The chain uses TRBV12-3 or TRBV12-4 and TRBJ2-7; D gene uncertain. V was trimmed by 7 bases and J by 0 bases, leaving 10 bases between them. CDR3 length equals 13 residues.

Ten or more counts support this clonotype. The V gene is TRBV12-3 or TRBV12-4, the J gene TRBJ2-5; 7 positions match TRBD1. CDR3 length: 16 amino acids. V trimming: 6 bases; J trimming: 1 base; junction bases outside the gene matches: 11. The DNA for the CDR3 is TGTGCCAGCAGCTACAGGGGCCTCCGTTTCCAAGAGACCCAGTACTTC. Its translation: CASSYRGLRFQETQYF.

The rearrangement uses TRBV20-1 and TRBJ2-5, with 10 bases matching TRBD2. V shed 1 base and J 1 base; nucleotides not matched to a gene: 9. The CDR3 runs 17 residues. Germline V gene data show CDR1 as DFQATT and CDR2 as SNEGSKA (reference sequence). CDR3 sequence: CSARGRAGGTGQETQYF. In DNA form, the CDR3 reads TGCAGTGCTAGAGGGAGAGCGGGAGGGACTGGCCAAGAGACCCAGTACTTC.

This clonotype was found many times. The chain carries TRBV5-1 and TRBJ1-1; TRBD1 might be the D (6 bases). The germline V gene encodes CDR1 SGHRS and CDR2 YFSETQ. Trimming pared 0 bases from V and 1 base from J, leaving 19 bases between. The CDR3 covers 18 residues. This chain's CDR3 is CASSLEPRDTVWNTEAFF. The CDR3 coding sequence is TGCGCCAGCAGCTTGGAGCCCAGGGACACCGTATGGAACACTGAAGCTTTCTTT.

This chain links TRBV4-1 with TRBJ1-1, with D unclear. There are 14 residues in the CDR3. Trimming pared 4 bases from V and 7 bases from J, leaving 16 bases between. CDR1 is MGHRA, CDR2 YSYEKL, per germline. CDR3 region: CASSRLREGGEAFF. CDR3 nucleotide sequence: TGCGCCAGCAGCCGCCTAAGGGAGGGAGGTGAAGCTTTCTTT.